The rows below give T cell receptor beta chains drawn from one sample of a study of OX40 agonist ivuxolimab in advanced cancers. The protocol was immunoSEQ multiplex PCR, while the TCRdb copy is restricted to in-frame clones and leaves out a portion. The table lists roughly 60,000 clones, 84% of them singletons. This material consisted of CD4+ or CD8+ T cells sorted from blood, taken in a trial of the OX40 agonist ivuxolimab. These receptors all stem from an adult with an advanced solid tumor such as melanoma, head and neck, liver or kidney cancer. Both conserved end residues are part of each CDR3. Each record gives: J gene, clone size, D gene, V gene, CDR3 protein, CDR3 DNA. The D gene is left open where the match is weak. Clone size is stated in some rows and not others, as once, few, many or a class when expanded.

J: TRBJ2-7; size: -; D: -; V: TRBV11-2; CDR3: CASSLENTYEQYF; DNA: TGTGCCAGCAGCTTAGAGAACACCTACGAGCAGTACTTC
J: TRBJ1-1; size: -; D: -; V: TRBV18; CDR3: CASSPEGGNTEAFF; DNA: TGTGCCAGCTCACCGGAGGGGGGAAACACTGAAGCTTTCTTT
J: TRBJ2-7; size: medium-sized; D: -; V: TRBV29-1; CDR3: CSVEPDNSYEQYF; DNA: TGCAGCGTTGAACCCGACAACTCCTACGAGCAGTACTTC
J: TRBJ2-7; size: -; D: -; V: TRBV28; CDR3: CANPPSPYEQYF; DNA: TGTGCCAATCCACCGTCCCCCTACGAGCAGTACTTC
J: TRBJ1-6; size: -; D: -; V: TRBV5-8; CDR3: CASSFLGQLRPYNSPLHF; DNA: TGTGCCAGCAGCTTCCTAGGACAGCTACGACCCTATAATTCACCCCTCCACTTT
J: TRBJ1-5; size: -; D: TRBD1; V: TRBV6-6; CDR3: CASSLGTGVVQPQHF; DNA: TGTGCCAGCAGCCTTGGGACAGGGGTCGTTCAGCCCCAGCATTTT
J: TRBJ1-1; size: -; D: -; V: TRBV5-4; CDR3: CASSLPGSLIRAFF; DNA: TGTGCCAGCAGCCTCCCGGGATCCCTTATTCGGGCTTTCTTT
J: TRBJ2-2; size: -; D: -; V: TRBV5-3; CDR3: CASSFDSGNTGELFF; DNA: TGTGCCAGCAGCTTCGACAGTGGGAACACCGGGGAGCTGTTTTTT
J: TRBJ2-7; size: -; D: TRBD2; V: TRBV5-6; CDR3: CASSLPQRGPYEQYF; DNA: TGTGCCAGCAGCTTGCCCCAGCGGGGGCCCTACGAGCAGTACTTC
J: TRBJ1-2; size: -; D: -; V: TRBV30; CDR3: CAWSVKGGNYGYTF; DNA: TGTGCCTGGAGTGTGAAGGGTGGGAACTATGGCTACACCTTC
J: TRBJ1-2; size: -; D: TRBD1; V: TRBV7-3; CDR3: CASSLTGQGAGYGYTF; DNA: TGTGCCAGCAGCTTAACGGGACAGGGGGCGGGGTATGGCTACACCTTC
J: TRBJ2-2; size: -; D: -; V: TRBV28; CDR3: CASSRGTGELFF; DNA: TGTGCCAGCAGTAGGGGAACCGGGGAGCTGTTTTTT
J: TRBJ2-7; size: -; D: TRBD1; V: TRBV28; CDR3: CASREWGQGSHEQYF; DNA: TGTGCCAGCAGGGAGTGGGGACAGGGGTCCCACGAGCAGTACTTC
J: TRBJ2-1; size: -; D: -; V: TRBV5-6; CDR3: CASSLVPSSAEQFF; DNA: TGTGCCAGCAGCTTGGTTCCCAGCAGCGCTGAGCAGTTCTTC
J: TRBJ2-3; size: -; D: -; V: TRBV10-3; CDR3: CAISEIGSTDTQYF; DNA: TGTGCCATCAGTGAAATCGGCAGCACAGATACGCAGTATTTT
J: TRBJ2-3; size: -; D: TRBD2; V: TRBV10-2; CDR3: CASSDGGLGTDTQYF; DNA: TGCGCCAGCAGTGACGGGGGACTAGGCACAGATACGCAGTATTTT
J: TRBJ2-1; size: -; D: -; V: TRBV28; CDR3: CASSPHNEQFF; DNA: TGTGCCAGCAGCCCCCATAATGAGCAGTTCTTC
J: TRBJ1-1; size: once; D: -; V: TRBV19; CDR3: CASRNRVRDQVLNTEAFF; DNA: TGTGCCAGTAGGAATAGAGTAAGGGATCAAGTTTTGAACACTGAAGCTTTCTTT
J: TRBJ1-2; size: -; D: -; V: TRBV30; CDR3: CAWRTAGYGYTF; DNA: TGTGCCTGGCGGACGGCGGGCTATGGCTACACCTTC
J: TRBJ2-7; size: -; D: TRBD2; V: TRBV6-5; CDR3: CATRLAGDSEQYF; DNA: TGTGCCACTAGACTAGCGGGAGATAGCGAGCAGTACTTC
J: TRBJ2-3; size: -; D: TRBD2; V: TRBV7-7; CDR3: CASSPGLAGDTQYF; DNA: TGTGCTAGCAGCCCGGGACTAGCGGGAGATACGCAGTATTTT
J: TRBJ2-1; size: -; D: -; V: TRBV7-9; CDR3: CASNSVGENNEQFF; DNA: TGTGCCAGCAACTCCGTAGGCGAAAACAATGAGCAGTTCTTC
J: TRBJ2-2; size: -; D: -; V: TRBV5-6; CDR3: CASSRKHLTGELFF; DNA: TGTGCCAGCAGCAGAAAGCACCTGACCGGGGAGCTGTTTTTT
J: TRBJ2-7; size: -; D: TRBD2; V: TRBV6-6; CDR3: CATSASGSYEQYF; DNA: TGTGCCACCTCCGCTAGCGGGAGTTACGAGCAGTACTTC